These T cell receptor beta chains were read from a single sample in a study of blood T cell repertoires in COVID-19. Using immunoSEQ multiplex PCR, the repertoire was profiled, and TCRdb retains in-frame clones only, with some absent. The sample has about 250,000 clones, around 85% seen once. Material: peripheral blood. Source of these receptors: an elderly woman with acute or convalescent COVID-19. CDR3s include the opening cysteine and the closing phenylalanine or tryptophan.

v_gene: TRBV24-1; CDR3aa: CATSDPGQGAGPQHF
v_gene: TRBV5-4; CDR3aa: CASSQDRLNSPLHF
v_gene: TRBV7-6; CDR3aa: CASSRGGSYNEQFF
v_gene: TRBV19; CDR3aa: CASSTDRQETQYF
v_gene: TRBV5-1; CDR3aa: CASSLQQIYNEQFF
v_gene: TRBV18; CDR3aa: CASSPRGDSNQPQHF
v_gene: TRBV6-6; CDR3aa: CASSSGQGANSPLHF
v_gene: TRBV11-2; CDR3aa: CASSLGQATYEQYF
v_gene: TRBV5-5; CDR3aa: CASSVEGAAGGDTQYF
v_gene: TRBV6-5; CDR3aa: CASTTLNSGANVLTF
v_gene: TRBV29-1; CDR3aa: CSVTGTSGGGNPDTQYF
v_gene: TRBV6-4; CDR3aa: CASSQQGSNQPQHF
v_gene: TRBV19; CDR3aa: CATQSVGFAEKLFF
v_gene: TRBV3-1/TRBV3-2; CDR3aa: CASSRGGASGETQYF
v_gene: TRBV5-1; CDR3aa: CASSSGSSYEQYF
v_gene: TRBV15; CDR3aa: CATSPAETVSNQPQHF
v_gene: TRBV7-8; CDR3aa: CASSSSSGISTDTQYF
v_gene: TRBV5-1; CDR3aa: CASSLQLARNQETQYF
v_gene: TRBV5-4; CDR3aa: CASSLYQGAGYEQYF
v_gene: TRBV11-2; CDR3aa: CASSLISGGGYAETQYF
v_gene: TRBV29-1; CDR3aa: CSVGGSGRTHNEQFF
v_gene: TRBV3-1/TRBV3-2; CDR3aa: CASSPFGLGRAKNIQYF
v_gene: TRBV2; CDR3aa: CASNPWTGGSGNTIYF
v_gene: TRBV1; CDR3aa: CTSSQGERSSGSHIAKNIQYF
v_gene: TRBV25-1; CDR3aa: CASRGVTSGGRGTQYF
v_gene: TRBV5-4; CDR3aa: CASSNPGQGAFYNSPLHF
v_gene: TRBV6-1; CDR3aa: CASSDRGLSTEAFF
v_gene: TRBV28; CDR3aa: CASRRPGNNEQFF
v_gene: TRBV5-6; CDR3aa: CASSLAAGTNEQFF
v_gene: TRBV5-1; CDR3aa: CASSSGTKNGEQYF
v_gene: TRBV5-4; CDR3aa: CASSAAGTGGHGYTF
v_gene: TRBV6-4; CDR3aa: CASTTLGTSGRSSYNEQFF
v_gene: TRBV5-1; CDR3aa: CASSPDRDLMNTEAFF
v_gene: TRBV3-1/TRBV3-2; CDR3aa: CATAGQGGGQPQHF
v_gene: TRBV4-1; CDR3aa: CASRNPGTSSYNSPLHF
v_gene: TRBV19; CDR3aa: CASSIGVQPTDTQYF
v_gene: TRBV5-4; CDR3aa: CASSFRQVIFF
v_gene: TRBV12-3/TRBV12-4; CDR3aa: CASSFHMSTEAFF
v_gene: TRBV3-1/TRBV3-2; CDR3aa: CASSQVGRGETQYF
v_gene: TRBV7-7; CDR3aa: CASSLNRNPDTQYF